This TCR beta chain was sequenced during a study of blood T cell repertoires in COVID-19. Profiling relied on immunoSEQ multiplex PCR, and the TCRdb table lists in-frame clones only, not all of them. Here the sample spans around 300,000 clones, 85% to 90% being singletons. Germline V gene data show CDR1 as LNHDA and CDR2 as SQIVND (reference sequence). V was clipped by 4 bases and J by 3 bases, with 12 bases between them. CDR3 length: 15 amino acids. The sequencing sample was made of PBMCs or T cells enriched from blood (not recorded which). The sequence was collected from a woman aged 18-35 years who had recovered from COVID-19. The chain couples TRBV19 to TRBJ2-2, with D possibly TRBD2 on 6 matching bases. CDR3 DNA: TGTGCCAGTAGTACAACCGGGACTTACACCGGGGAGCTGTTTTTT. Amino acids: CASSTTGTYTGELFF.